The clone carrying this T cell receptor (beta chain) has a single count. Its antigen is unknown. The germline CDR1 and CDR2 sequences are LNHDA and SQIVND (reference sequence). The V end was cut by 3 bases, the J end by 2 bases, with 12 bases between. CDR3 length: 15 residues. This specimen belongs to a study of cytomegalovirus exposure and HLA in healthy donors. Study overall: The 110 or so validation repertoires were produced on the same platform as the roughly 660 repertoires of the first cohort. This was reported in a later analysis. Study observations and caveats: Most TCR sequences were uncommon, yet certain public TCRs appeared in many donors.

The roughly 120-subject validation cohort, separate from the roughly 670-subject first cohort, included the donors. Libraries were prepared by immunoSEQ multiplex PCR; TCRdb keeps only in-frame clonotypes and omits some of them. The repertoire holds roughly 120,000 clones, with 88% as singletons. The chain links TRBV19 to TRBJ2-3, with a possible D match to TRBD1 (6 bases). Source material: PBMCs. The receptor's source is a woman in her late teens or twenties in good health and CMV-seropositive. CDR3 sequence: CASSISWDTTDTQYF. The CDR3 DNA follows: TGTGCCAGTAGTATTTCGTGGGACACCACAGATACGCAGTATTTT.